The T cell receptor (beta chain) under discussion was sequenced for a study of blood T cell repertoires in COVID-19. Study overall: The United States, Italy and Spain were the sources of the acute and convalescent COVID-19 samples. Nucleic acid was either cDNA or gDNA, and it came from T cells, B-cell-depleted T cells, or PBMCs.

Measured with immunoSEQ multiplex PCR; TCRdb has only the in-frame clones, and not every one. The sample has hundreds of thousands of clones; around nine tenths are singletons. CDR3 length equals 16 residues. V lost 5 bases, J lost 2 bases, and 4 bases stayed unmatched. Per the germline V gene, CDR1 is SGHTA and CDR2 is FQGNSA. Adults between about 18 and 89 years of age took part from about two dozen US areas. Membership in each cohort depended on participant-reported clinical history. This chain connects TRBV7-2 to TRBJ2-3; TRBD2 matches at 13 bases. This clonotype was obtained from a woman aged 45 to 65 who had recovered from COVID-19. Sequencing was done on a sample of PBMCs or T cells enriched from blood (not recorded which). CDR3: CASSVTSGGVTDTQYF. CDR3 nucleotides: TGTGCCAGCAGCGTTACTAGCGGGGGGGTCACAGATACGCAGTATTTT.